The text below deals with one T cell receptor beta chain. Antigen unknown. CDR3 size: 16 residues. CDR1 SGHRS and CDR2 YFSETQ come from the germline V gene. The ends lost 0 bases at V and 0 bases at J; junction bases unmatched: 5. This entry comes from a study of response to subunit inactivated influenza vaccine. General study points: Only a handful of new T cells, the authors suggested, are recruited with each seasonal influenza vaccination.

Via MiXCR, TCRdb re-called the RT-PCR reads, giving one row per CDR3 protein. This sample has fewer than 350,000 distinct CDR3 sequences, with about a fifth found just once. The V call is TRBV5-1, the J call TRBJ2-7; 8 bases are a match to TRBD1. This receptor was identified in a man between 50 and 75 years old who received an inactivated influenza vaccine. The sequences come from PBMCs from blood, collected roughly 20 months after vaccination. The CDR3 bases are TGCGCCAGCAGCTTGGGGTGGGACAGGAGCTCCTACGAGCAGTACTTC. Translated: CASSLGWDRSSYEQYF.